What follows describes a single T cell receptor (beta chain). This record belongs to a study of blood T cell repertoires in COVID-19. Study context: Samples came from the United States, Italy and Spain, spanning acute and convalescent COVID-19. PBMCs, B-cell-depleted T cells, or T cells provided the cDNA or gDNA that made up the material.

Libraries were prepared by immunoSEQ multiplex PCR; TCRdb keeps only in-frame clonotypes and omits some of them. The profile shows 75,000 to 95,000 clones, approximately 78% of them singletons. Followed over time, Seattle patients had been enrolled while infection was active. The length of the CDR3 is 14 residues. V gave up 0 bases and J gave up 10 bases, with 10 bases separating them. Germline V gives CDR1 MNHEY, CDR2 SMNVEV (reference sequence). This receptor was taken from a man aged 60 to 75 with COVID-19, enrolled during active disease. This chain links TRBV27 with TRBJ1-6; D is perhaps TRBD1 (6 bases). Material for sequencing was peripheral blood. The CDR3 is CASSLSTGSSPLHF. In DNA, the CDR3 is TGTGCCAGCAGTTTATCCACAGGGAGCTCACCCCTCCACTTT.